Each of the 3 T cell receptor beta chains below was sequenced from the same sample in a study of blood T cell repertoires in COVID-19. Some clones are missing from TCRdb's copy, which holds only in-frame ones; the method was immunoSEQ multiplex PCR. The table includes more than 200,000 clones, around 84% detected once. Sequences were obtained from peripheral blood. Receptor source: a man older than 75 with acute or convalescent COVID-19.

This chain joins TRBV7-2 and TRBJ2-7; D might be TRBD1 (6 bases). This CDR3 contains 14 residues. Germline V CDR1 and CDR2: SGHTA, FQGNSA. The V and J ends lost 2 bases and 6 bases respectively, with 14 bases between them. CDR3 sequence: CASSLTGHASEQYV. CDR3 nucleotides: TGTGCCAGCAGCTTAACGGGACACGCCTCCGAGCAGTACGTC.

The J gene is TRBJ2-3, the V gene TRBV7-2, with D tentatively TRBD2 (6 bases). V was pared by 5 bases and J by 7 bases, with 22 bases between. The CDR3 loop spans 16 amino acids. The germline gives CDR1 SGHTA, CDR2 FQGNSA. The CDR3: CASSEQPGGAGNTQYF. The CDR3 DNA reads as TGTGCCAGCAGCGAACAACCCGGAGGGGCCGGAAATACGCAGTATTTT.

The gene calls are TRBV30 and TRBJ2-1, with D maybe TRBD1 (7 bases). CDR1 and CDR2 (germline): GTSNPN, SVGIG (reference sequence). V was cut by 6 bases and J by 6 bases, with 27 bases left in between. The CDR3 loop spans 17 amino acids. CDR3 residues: CACQTGKSGLASNEQFF. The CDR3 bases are TGTGCCTGCCAGACAGGGAAGTCCGGCCTAGCGTCCAATGAGCAGTTCTTC.